This T cell receptor beta chain was sequenced during a study of T cell repertoires in cytomegalovirus infection. Looking at the study overall: Well-studied HLA-B-restricted CMV epitopes were used in the study alongside recently identified HLA-C-restricted ones. Both CMV infection and a matching HLA type were indicated by public TCR beta signatures.

TCRdb itself ran the reads through MiXCR, one entry per CDR3 protein. In the table there are approximately 81,000 distinct CDR3 sequences, 20% to 30% of which are singletons. Germline-derived CDR1 and CDR2 are MNHNY and SVGAGI (reference sequence). The CDR3 spans 14 residues. V lost 5 bases to trimming and J lost 5 bases; unmatched junction nucleotides: 9. This clonotype has at least ten counts. Antigen specificity is unknown. The study, taken as a whole, reports: Within the response measured ex vivo, HLA-C-restricted CMV-specific TCR beta clonotypes were dominant. CMV carriers having the relevant HLA were flagged by cumulative public TCR beta family frequency.

This receptor was taken from a human donor in good health (CMV status not recorded). Some clones in this sample may be carry-over from other donors' samples. The chain carries TRBV6-6 and TRBJ2-7, with TRBD1 matching 7 bases. Sequencing was performed on CD8+ T cells from cultured PBMCs, taken from culture after CMV antigen stimulation. Here the CDR3 DNA reads TGTGCCAGCAGTGGAACGACAGGGTTAAACGAGCAGTACTTC. Its protein is CASSGTTGLNEQYF.